This T cell receptor (beta chain) comes out of a study of blood T cell repertoires in COVID-19. Study as a whole: Acute-phase and convalescent COVID-19 samples originated in the United States, Italy and Spain. In each case, the material was cDNA or gDNA derived from T cells, B-cell-depleted T cells, or PBMCs.

The count of this clone is one. The germline CDR1 and CDR2 sequences are SGHDN and FVKESK. V lost 4 bases and J 5 bases, leaving 6 bases between the germline ends. The CDR3 has 13 residues. In the authors' workflow: Amplification with reference gene primers provided the estimates of nucleated cell counts. Sequencing was performed with immunoSEQ multiplex PCR; in TCRdb, only in-frame clones are kept and a portion is missing. V and J calls plus clone size are reproduced from that table; the DNA served to infer D and trimming. The repertoire holds 95,000 to 150,000 clones, with 70% to 85% as singletons. The rearrangement links TRBV14 to TRBJ1-6; D gene uncertain. The source material was peripheral blood. The TCR sequence derives from a woman between 65 and 79 years old with acute or convalescent COVID-19. The CDR3 here is CASSRAHNSPLHF. The CDR3 nucleotides are TGTGCCAGCAGCCGCGCCCATAATTCACCCCTCCACTTT.